This is a list of T cell receptor beta chains from one sample in a study of T cell changes during pregnancy in multiple sclerosis. The table came from immunoSEQ multiplex PCR; TCRdb's copy has only in-frame clones and leaves some out. The data contain about 58,000 clones, 93% of them singletons. The sequencing here drew on CD8+ T cells from peripheral blood mononuclear cells, taken in the second trimester of pregnancy. These receptors were taken from a female donor with multiple sclerosis, enrolled in a pregnancy study. The CDR3 runs from the conserved cysteine through the conserved F or W. The order of the fields is clone size, J gene, D gene, V gene, CDR3 length, CDR3 protein, CDR3 DNA. A D gene is named only where the DNA matches it firmly. The size of a clone is reported for some rows only, either as once, few or many, or as a class for expanded clones.

>NA|TRBJ2-3|TRBD1|TRBV29-1|17
CSGVARGTGSSGDTQYF
TGCAGCGGTGTGGCCCGGGGGACAGGGAGTTCAGGAGATACGCAGTATTTT
>NA|TRBJ1-4|NA|TRBV27|16
CASGRSRGGTNEKLFF
TGTGCCAGCGGGAGGAGTCGGGGGGGAACTAATGAAAAACTGTTTTTT
>NA|TRBJ2-1|TRBD1|TRBV7-9|15
CASRRGQGSYNEQFF
TGTGCCAGCAGAAGGGGACAGGGGTCCTACAATGAGCAGTTCTTC
>NA|TRBJ2-3|TRBD2|TRBV7-3|15
CASSSLAGGPDTQYF
TGTGCCAGCAGCTCCCTGGCGGGAGGCCCAGATACGCAGTATTTT
>NA|TRBJ2-2|NA|TRBV5-1|12
CASSPYSRELFF
TGCGCCAGCAGCCCGTACAGCCGGGAGCTGTTTTTT
>NA|TRBJ2-7|TRBD1|TRBV4-3|16
CASSQDLTGGLHEQYF
TGCGCCAGCAGCCAAGATTTGACAGGGGGCCTCCACGAGCAGTACTTC
>once|TRBJ2-3|NA|TRBV9|19
CASSVDLSGSAVYTDTQYF
TGTGCCAGCAGCGTAGACTTAAGCGGTTCCGCGGTGTACACAGATACGCAGTATTTT
>NA|TRBJ1-2|NA|TRBV9|14
CASGGGRLNYGYTF
TGTGCCAGCGGCGGGGGCCGGCTTAACTATGGCTACACCTTC
>NA|TRBJ2-7|TRBD1|TRBV7-9|15
CASSWPPGQGFEQYF
TGTGCCAGCAGCTGGCCTCCGGGACAGGGATTCGAGCAGTACTTC
>NA|TRBJ2-7|NA|TRBV4-1|17
CASSQDWRGLSSYEQYF
TGCGCCAGCAGCCAAGATTGGAGGGGGCTCAGCTCCTACGAGCAGTACTTC
>NA|TRBJ1-1|NA|TRBV27|15
CASSLSRGNRAVAFF
TGTGCCAGCAGTTTATCGAGGGGCAACAGGGCGGTAGCTTTCTTT
>NA|TRBJ2-1|NA|TRBV7-6|14
CASSSTSLHNEQFF
TGTGCCAGCAGCTCTACTAGCTTACACAATGAGCAGTTCTTC
>NA|TRBJ2-7|TRBD1|TRBV13|13
CASRYPGQAEQYF
TGTGCCAGCAGATACCCCGGACAGGCCGAGCAGTACTTC
>NA|TRBJ2-1|TRBD2|TRBV9|13
CASSAATSSEQFF
TGTGCCAGCAGCGCCGCGACTAGCAGTGAGCAGTTCTTC
>NA|TRBJ2-5|TRBD2|TRBV4-1|16
CASSHSLAGGEETQYF
TGCGCCAGCAGCCACTCACTAGCGGGGGGGGAGGAGACCCAGTACTTC
>NA|TRBJ1-2|NA|TRBV28|13
CASGRTASAAYTF
TGTGCCAGCGGACGGACAGCCTCCGCCGCCTACACCTTC
>NA|TRBJ2-7|NA|TRBV27|14
CASSSLAETYEQYF
TGTGCCAGCAGTTCCCTAGCAGAGACCTACGAGCAGTACTTC
>NA|TRBJ2-1|NA|TRBV11-2|15
CASSLRTAWDNEQFF
TGTGCCAGCAGCCTCAGGACTGCTTGGGACAATGAGCAGTTCTTC
>NA|TRBJ2-2|NA|TRBV7-6|16
CASSPAGLLNTGELFF
TGTGCCAGCAGCCCCGCGGGACTCTTGAACACCGGGGAGCTGTTTTTT
>NA|TRBJ2-7|TRBD2|TRBV27|15
CATSTGTRNSYEQYF
TGTGCCACCAGCACGGGGACTAGGAACTCCTACGAGCAGTACTTC
>few|TRBJ1-3|NA|TRBV27|14
CASSFSGSGNTIYF
TGTGCCAGCAGTTTCTCCGGCTCCGGGAACACCATATATTTT
>NA|TRBJ2-1|NA|TRBV15|13
CATRGLTKDEQFF
TGTGCCACCAGGGGCCTCACGAAGGATGAGCAGTTCTTC